This TCR beta chain emerged from a study of cytomegalovirus exposure and HLA in healthy donors. This clone was counted a single time. Primers included in the PCR were 60 Vbeta and 13 Jbeta primers. Assay used: immunoSEQ multiplex PCR; TCRdb lists only in-frame clones, some missing. The sample shows 95,000 to 110,000 clones, 81% of them seen only once. Germline V gene sequence: CDR1 SQVTM, CDR2 ANQGSEA. CDR3 length: 15 amino acids. V lost 0 bases to trimming and J lost 1 base, with 11 bases between them. Sequencing was done on a sample of PBMCs. The sequence was obtained from a man under 40 in good health and CMV-seronegative. V gene TRBV29-1 combines with J gene TRBJ2-3; D not resolved. The CDR3 sequence: CSVEENASGTDTQYF. The CDR3 DNA follows: TGCAGCGTTGAAGAGAATGCCAGCGGCACAGATACGCAGTATTTT.